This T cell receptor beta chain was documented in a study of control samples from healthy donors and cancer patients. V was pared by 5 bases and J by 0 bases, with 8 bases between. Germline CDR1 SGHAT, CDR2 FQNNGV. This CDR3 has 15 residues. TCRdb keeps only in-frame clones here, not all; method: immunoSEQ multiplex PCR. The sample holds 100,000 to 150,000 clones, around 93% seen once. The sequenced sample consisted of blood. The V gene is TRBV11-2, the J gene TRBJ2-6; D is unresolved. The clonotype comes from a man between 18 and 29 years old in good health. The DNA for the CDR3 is TGTGCCAGCAGCAAACAGAGCTCTGGGGCCAACGTCCTGACTTTC. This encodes CASSKQSSGANVLTF.